Each of the 21 T cell receptor beta chains below was sequenced from the same sample in a study of response to subunit inactivated influenza vaccine. TCRdb ran MiXCR on the RT-PCR reads and lists one entry per CDR3 protein. The sample has about 500,000 distinct CDR3 sequences, roughly 13% seen once. This specimen was PBMCs from blood, taken 40 to 50 days after vaccination. The origin of the receptors is a man over 45 who received an inactivated influenza vaccine.

V and J are TRBV4-2 and TRBJ1-6, with 9 bases that match TRBD1. The V and J ends lost 3 bases and 9 bases, in that order; junction bases with no gene match: 6. The CDR3 spans 15 residues. Per the germline V gene, CDR1 is LGHNA and CDR2 is YNFKEQ. CDR3 residues: CASSQDGQGTSPLHF. The CDR3 region has the DNA TGTGCCAGCAGCCAGGACGGACAGGGGACTTCACCCCTCCACTTT.

CDR3 bases: TGTGCCTGGAGGCCAGGGCCGCGGAGCTCTGGAAACACCATATATTTT. This gives the protein CAWRPGPRSSGNTIYF. The rearrangement links TRBV30 to TRBJ1-3; possible D gene TRBD1, 5 bases. CDR3 length: 16 residues. V lost 3 bases and J 0 bases, leaving 15 bases between the germline ends. Per germline, CDR1 GTSNPN and CDR2 SVGIG (reference sequence).

For this clonotype: A much more abundant neighbour one base away suggests this may be a read error. V and J are TRBV3-1 and TRBJ2-1; the match to TRBD2 covers 7 bases. Germline lookup yields CDR1 LGHDT and CDR2 YNNKEL (reference sequence). The CDR3 totals 15 residues. This CDR3 is CAGSQRGWEGNEQFF. CDR3 nucleotide sequence: TGTGCCGGCAGCCAAAGGGGATGGGAGGGCAATGAGCAGTTCTTC.

The chain uses TRBV6-2 or TRBV6-3 and TRBJ1-6, with unresolved D. The CDR3 loop spans 13 amino acids. V lost 1 base and J lost 8, with 6 bases in between. Per germline, CDR1 MNHEY and CDR2 SVGEGT. CDR3 DNA sequence: TGTGCCAGCAGTTACTTGGCCGATTCACCCCTCCACTTT. Translated: CASSYLADSPLHF.

This clonotype occurred a few times. This chain links TRBV5-1 with TRBJ2-1; tentatively, D is TRBD1 (6 bases). Germline V gene lookup returns CDR1 SGHRS and CDR2 YFSETQ. The V end lost 8 bases, the J end lost 9 bases, and 24 bases lay between the germline ends. The CDR3 covers 15 residues. The CDR3 reads CASEKSGAGVGEQFF. The CDR3 region has the DNA TGCGCCAGTGAAAAATCCGGGGCAGGGGTTGGTGAGCAGTTCTTC.

This clonotype was recorded a few times. The rearrangement links TRBV6-1 to TRBJ2-7; tentatively, D is TRBD1 (6 bases). This CDR3 has 14 residues. Trimming took off 6 bases at V and 5 bases at J, with 17 bases between the two ends. Per germline, CDR1 MNHNS and CDR2 SASEGT. The CDR3 DNA reads TGTGCCAGCAGAAACCGACAGGCTACAAACGAGCAGTACTTC. Translation: CASRNRQATNEQYF.

This clonotype was counted only a few times. The V call is TRBV12-3 or TRBV12-4, the J call TRBJ2-5; D is uncertain. V lost 2 bases and J 5 bases, leaving 9 bases between the germline ends. The CDR3 extends over 13 amino acids. Written as DNA, the CDR3 is TGTGCCAGCAGTTTACAGCTTGGGGAGACCCAGTACTTC. It specifies CASSLQLGETQYF.

The J gene is TRBJ2-3, the V gene TRBV5-6, with D perhaps given as TRBD1 or TRBD2 (5 bases each). The CDR3 sequence is 16 residues long. The germline V gene encodes CDR1 SGHDT and CDR2 YYEEEE. V was trimmed by 1 base and J by 3 bases, leaving 15 bases between them. The CDR3 region is CASSLWSGRSTDTQYF. CDR3 in DNA: TGTGCCAGCAGCTTGTGGTCAGGGAGAAGTACAGATACGCAGTATTTT.

This clonotype was seen more than once but under ten times. CDR3 residues: CASSLLGGNQNNSPLHF. The CDR3 coding sequence is TGTGCCAGCAGCTTACTCGGGGGGAATCAAAATAATTCACCCCTCCACTTT. The chain recombines TRBV7-2 with TRBJ1-6; D is possibly TRBD1 (5 bases). The CDR3 length is 17 residues. V was shortened by 2 bases and J by 5 bases, with 16 bases between the two germline ends. Germline V gene lookup returns CDR1 SGHTA and CDR2 FQGNSA.

Comments on this clonotype: This may arise from a read error, as a much more abundant clone is one base away. The rearrangement uses TRBV15 and TRBJ2-2; maybe TRBD2 (7 bases). Germline V gene sequence: CDR1 LNHNV, CDR2 YYDKDF (reference sequence). The CDR3 extends over 16 amino acids. The CDR3 region is CATSKGRGPNTVELFF. CDR3 sequence (DNA): TGTGCCACCAGCAAGGGGCGGGGGCCGAACACCGTGGAGCTGTTTTTT.

The rearrangement links TRBV6-1 to TRBJ1-1; D is undetermined. Germline CDR1 MNHNS, CDR2 SASEGT. The V gene lost 8 bases and the J gene lost 4 bases, with 17 bases spanning the gap. The CDR3 has 14 residues. Here the CDR3 reads CASSRQPMSTEAFF. The CDR3 DNA reads as TGTGCCAGCTCCCGGCAGCCCATGAGCACTGAAGCTTTCTTT.

This clonotype was found a few times. J is TRBJ2-1 and V is TRBV20-1; weak D call: TRBD2 (5 bases). Trimming left V 6 bases short and J 2 bases short, with 14 bases between. The CDR3 sequence is 14 residues long. Germline V gives CDR1 DFQATT, CDR2 SNEGSKA (reference sequence). In nucleotides, the CDR3 is TGCAGTGCGCCCACTAGAGGGACCTACAATGAGCAGTTCTTC. Amino acids: CSAPTRGTYNEQFF.

The rearrangement joins TRBV4-2 to TRBJ2-7, with D unclear. This CDR3 region has 15 residues. Germline assignment: CDR1 LGHNA and CDR2 YNFKEQ. Trimming removed 4 bases from V and 0 bases from J, with 13 bases in between. This CDR3 reads CASSPVANPSYEQYF. CDR3 bases: TGTGCCAGCAGCCCCGTCGCTAACCCCTCCTACGAGCAGTACTTC.

This clonotype was counted a few times. The rearrangement uses TRBV28 and TRBJ1-5; the D gene is possibly TRBD1 (6 bases). CDR1 MDHEN and CDR2 SYDVKM come from the germline V gene. Trimming shortened V by 3 bases and J by 6 bases, and 18 bases separated the two germline ends. The CDR3 is 16 amino acids. CDR3 in DNA: TGTGCCAGCAGTTTCACTACTGGACAGTGGAGTCAGCCCCAGCATTTT. Protein: CASSFTTGQWSQPQHF.

This sequence joins TRBV12-3 or TRBV12-4 and TRBJ1-5; D unresolved. This CDR3 is built from 15 residues. Trimming shortened V by 2 bases and J by 2 bases, and 10 bases separated the two germline ends. CDR3 residues: CASSLYATGNQPQHF. In DNA, the CDR3 is TGTGCCAGCAGTTTATACGCTACAGGCAATCAGCCCCAGCATTTT.

The chain carries TRBV4-3 and TRBJ2-2, with 7 nucleotides matching TRBD2. Germline CDR1 and CDR2: LGHNA and YSLEER. The J segment lost 3 bases and the V segment lost 3 bases, leaving 4 bases of the junction unmatched. This CDR3 spans 15 amino acids. The CDR3: CASSQGGGHTGELFF. CDR3 DNA sequence: TGCGCCAGCAGCCAGGGCGGGGGTCACACCGGGGAGCTGTTTTTT.

This clonotype has a count of ten or more. The chain joins TRBV29-1 to TRBJ2-7, with D perhaps TRBD2 (5 bases). The germline gives CDR1 SQVTM, CDR2 ANQGSEA. The length of the CDR3 is 13 residues. Trimming pared 3 bases from V and 3 bases from J, leaving 12 bases between. The CDR3 loop reads CSVDRGSGYEQYF. The CDR3 coding sequence is TGCAGCGTTGATCGCGGGTCCGGCTACGAGCAGTACTTC.

In its sample, this clonotype was seen a few times. This chain connects TRBV14 to TRBJ2-2; tentative D call: TRBD2 (6 bases). V lost 2 bases to trimming and J lost 8 bases, with 6 bases between them. Germline V gene lookup returns CDR1 SGHDN and CDR2 FVKESK. CDR3 length equals 12 residues. CDR3 coding DNA: TGTGCCAGCAGCCAAAGCGGGGGGGAGCTGTTTTTT. This sequence encodes CASSQSGGELFF.

This clonotype was detected only a few times. The V and J genes are TRBV6-1 and TRBJ1-1, with D unclear. Trimming removed 2 bases at V and 0 bases at J, with 16 bases between. The CDR3 is 17 residues long. CDR1 is MNHNS and CDR2 is SASEGT in the germline V gene. CDR3: CASSERARRDMNTEAFF. DNA for the CDR3: TGTGCCAGCAGTGAAAGGGCCCGGAGGGATATGAACACTGAAGCTTTCTTT.

This clonotype came up a few times. The gene calls are TRBV15 and TRBJ1-1, with D unclear. Germline CDR1 reads LNHNV; CDR2 reads YYDKDF (reference sequence). The CDR3 has 16 amino acids. Trimming removed 4 bases from V and 1 base from J, with 16 bases in between. The CDR3 is CATSIERASGNTEAFF. CDR3 nucleotide sequence: TGTGCCACCAGCATAGAGAGGGCCTCGGGGAACACTGAAGCTTTCTTT. The full variable domain, with the rest looked up from reference TRBV15 and TRBJ1-1, is DAMVIQNPRYQVTQFGKPVTLSCSQTLNHNVMYWYQQKSSQAPKLLFHYYDKDFNNEADTPDNFQSRRPNTSFCFLDIRSPGLGDTAMYLCATSIERASGNTEAFFGQGTRLTVV.

In its sample, this clonotype was seen a few times. The V call is TRBV29-1, the J call TRBJ2-5, with 7 bases aligning to TRBD1. The CDR3 contains 11 residues. V gave up 8 bases and J gave up 6 bases; unmatched junction bases: 6. Germline CDR1 and CDR2: SQVTM and ANQGSEA. In DNA form, the CDR3 reads TGCAGCATCCGGGACAGACAGACCCAGTACTTC. Translating gives CSIRDRQTQYF.